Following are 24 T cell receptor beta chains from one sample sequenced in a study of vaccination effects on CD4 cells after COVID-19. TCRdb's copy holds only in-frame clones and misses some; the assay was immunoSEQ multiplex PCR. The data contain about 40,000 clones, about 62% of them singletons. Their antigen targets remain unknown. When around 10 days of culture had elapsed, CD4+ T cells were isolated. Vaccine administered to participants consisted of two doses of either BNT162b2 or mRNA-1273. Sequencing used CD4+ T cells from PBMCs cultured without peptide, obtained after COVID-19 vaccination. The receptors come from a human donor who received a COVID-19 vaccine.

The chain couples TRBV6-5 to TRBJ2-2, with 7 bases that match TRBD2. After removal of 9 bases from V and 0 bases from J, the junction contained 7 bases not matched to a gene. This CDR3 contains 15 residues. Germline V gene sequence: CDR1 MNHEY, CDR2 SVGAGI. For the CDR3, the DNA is TGTGCCAGTTCCCTGACTAGCCCGAACACCGGGGAGCTGTTTTTT. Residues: CASSLTSPNTGELFF.

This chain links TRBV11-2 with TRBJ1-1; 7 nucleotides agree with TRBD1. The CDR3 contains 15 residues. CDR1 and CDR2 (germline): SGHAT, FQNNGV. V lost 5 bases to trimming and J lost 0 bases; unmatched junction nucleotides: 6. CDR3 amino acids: CASSTQGLLNTEAFF. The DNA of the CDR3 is TGTGCCAGCAGCACACAGGGGCTATTGAACACTGAAGCTTTCTTT.

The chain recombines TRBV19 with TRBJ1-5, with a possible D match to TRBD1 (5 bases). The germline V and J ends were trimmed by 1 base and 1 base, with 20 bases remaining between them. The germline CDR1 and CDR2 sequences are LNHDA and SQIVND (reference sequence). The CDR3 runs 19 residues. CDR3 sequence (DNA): TGTGCCAGTAGTATAGGCAGACTACGGGGGATTGGGAGCAATCAGCCCCAGCATTTT. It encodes CASSIGRLRGIGSNQPQHF.

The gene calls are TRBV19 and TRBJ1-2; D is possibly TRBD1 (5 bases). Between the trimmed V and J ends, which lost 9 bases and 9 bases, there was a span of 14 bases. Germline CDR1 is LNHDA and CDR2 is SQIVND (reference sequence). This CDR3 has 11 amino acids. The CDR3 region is CARYRRTRYTF. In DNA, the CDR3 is TGTGCCAGGTACAGGCGTACCCGCTACACCTTC.

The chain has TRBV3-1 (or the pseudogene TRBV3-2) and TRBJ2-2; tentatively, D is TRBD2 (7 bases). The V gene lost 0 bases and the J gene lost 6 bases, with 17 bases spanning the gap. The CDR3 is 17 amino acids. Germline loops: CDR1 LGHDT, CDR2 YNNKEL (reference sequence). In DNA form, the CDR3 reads TGTGCCAGCAGCCAAGATTGGGGGGGCCAGGGTGCCGGGGAGCTGTTTTTT. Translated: CASSQDWGGQGAGELFF.

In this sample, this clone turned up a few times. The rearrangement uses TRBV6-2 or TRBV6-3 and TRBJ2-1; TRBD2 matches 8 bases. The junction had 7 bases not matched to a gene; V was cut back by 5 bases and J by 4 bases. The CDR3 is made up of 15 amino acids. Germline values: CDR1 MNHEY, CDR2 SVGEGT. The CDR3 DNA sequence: TGTGCCAGCAGTAGAAGCGGGGGCCGATACAATGAGCAGTTCTTC. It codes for CASSRSGGRYNEQFF.

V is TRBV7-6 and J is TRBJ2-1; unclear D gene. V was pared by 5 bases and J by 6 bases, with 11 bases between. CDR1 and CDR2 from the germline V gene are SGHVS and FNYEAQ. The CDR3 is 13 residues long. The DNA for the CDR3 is TGTGCCAGCAGCCAGAGCCCGAGCAATGAGCAGTTCTTC. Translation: CASSQSPSNEQFF.

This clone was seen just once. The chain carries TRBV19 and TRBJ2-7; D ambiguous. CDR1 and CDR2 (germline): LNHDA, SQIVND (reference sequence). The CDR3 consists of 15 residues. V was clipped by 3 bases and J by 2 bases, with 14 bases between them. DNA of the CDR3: TGTGCCAGTAGTATGAGGAAGGACGGAGCCTACGAGCAGTACTTC. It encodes CASSMRKDGAYEQYF.

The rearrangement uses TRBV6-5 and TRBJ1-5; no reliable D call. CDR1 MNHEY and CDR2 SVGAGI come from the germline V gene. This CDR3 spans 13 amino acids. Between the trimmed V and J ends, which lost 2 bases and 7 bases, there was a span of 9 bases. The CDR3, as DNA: TGTGCCAGCAGTTACCAACCTCGACAGCCCCAGCATTTT. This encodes CASSYQPRQPQHF.

The CDR3, as DNA: TGTGCCAGCAGCCTCCAACCACGGGGATTCCAAGAGACCCAGTACTTC. The encoded protein is CASSLQPRGFQETQYF. The genes are TRBV3-1 (or the pseudogene TRBV3-2) and TRBJ2-5; D possibly corresponds to TRBD2 (5 bases). Germline CDR1 is LGHDT and CDR2 is YNNKEL (reference sequence). The CDR3 runs 16 residues. V was trimmed by 4 bases and J by 1 base, leaving 16 bases between them.

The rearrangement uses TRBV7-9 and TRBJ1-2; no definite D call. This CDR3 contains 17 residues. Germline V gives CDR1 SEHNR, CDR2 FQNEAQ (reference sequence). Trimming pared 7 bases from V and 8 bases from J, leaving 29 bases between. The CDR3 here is CASTLSNTGGRTHGYTF. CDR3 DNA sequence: TGTGCCAGCACGCTGTCCAATACGGGAGGGCGAACCCACGGCTACACCTTC.

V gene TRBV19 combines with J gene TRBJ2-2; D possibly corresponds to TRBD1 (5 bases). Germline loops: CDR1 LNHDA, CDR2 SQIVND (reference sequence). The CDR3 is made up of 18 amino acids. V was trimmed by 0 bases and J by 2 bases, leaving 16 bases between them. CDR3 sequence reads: CASSIDLRTLLNTGELFF. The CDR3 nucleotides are TGTGCCAGTAGTATAGATCTAAGGACACTCTTAAACACCGGGGAGCTGTTTTTT.

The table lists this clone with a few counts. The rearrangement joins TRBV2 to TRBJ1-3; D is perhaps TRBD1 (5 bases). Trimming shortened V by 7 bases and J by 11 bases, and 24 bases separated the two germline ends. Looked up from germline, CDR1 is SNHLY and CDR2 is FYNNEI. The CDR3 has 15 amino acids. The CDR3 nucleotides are TGTGCCAGCACCCCCAATAGTCCTGTCCAGGGCGCCATATATTTT. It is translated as CASTPNSPVQGAIYF.

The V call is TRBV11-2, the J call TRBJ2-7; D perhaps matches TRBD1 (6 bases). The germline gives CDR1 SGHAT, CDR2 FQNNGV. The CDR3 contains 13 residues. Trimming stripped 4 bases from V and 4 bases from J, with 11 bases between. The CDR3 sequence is CASSWEQGYEQYF. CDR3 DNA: TGTGCCAGCAGCTGGGAACAGGGATACGAGCAGTACTTC.

This CDR3 is CAATGRGNEQFF. DNA of the CDR3: TGTGCCGCCACAGGGAGGGGGAATGAGCAGTTCTTC. This chain links TRBV10-3 with TRBJ2-1; a possible D gene is TRBD2 (7 bases). Germline values: CDR1 ENHRY, CDR2 SYGVKD. The CDR3 extends over 12 amino acids. The V gene lost 11 bases and the J gene lost 7 bases, with 15 bases spanning the gap.

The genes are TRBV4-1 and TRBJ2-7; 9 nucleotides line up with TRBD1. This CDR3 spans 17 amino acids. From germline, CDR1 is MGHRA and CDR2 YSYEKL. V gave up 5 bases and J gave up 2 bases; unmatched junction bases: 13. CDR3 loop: CASSWHPDRGGTYEQYF. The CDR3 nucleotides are TGCGCCAGCAGCTGGCACCCGGACAGGGGTGGAACCTACGAGCAGTACTTC.

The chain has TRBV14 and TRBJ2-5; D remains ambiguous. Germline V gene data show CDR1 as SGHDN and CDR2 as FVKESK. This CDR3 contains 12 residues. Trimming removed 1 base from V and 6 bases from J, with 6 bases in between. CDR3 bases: TGTGCCAGCAGCCAAGGGTTTCAGACCCAGTACTTC. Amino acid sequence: CASSQGFQTQYF.

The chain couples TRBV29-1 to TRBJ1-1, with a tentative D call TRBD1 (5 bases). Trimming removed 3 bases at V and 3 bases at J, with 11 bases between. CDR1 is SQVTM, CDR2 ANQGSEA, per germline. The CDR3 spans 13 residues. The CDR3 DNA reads TGCAGCGTTGATGTGGGGGGAGACACTGAAGCTTTCTTT. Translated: CSVDVGGDTEAFF.

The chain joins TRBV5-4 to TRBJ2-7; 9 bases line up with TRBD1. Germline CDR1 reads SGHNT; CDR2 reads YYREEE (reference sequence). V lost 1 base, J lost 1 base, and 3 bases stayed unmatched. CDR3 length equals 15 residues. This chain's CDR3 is CASSLRGTGSYEQYF. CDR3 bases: TGTGCCAGCAGCTTGAGGGGGACAGGGTCCTACGAGCAGTACTTC.

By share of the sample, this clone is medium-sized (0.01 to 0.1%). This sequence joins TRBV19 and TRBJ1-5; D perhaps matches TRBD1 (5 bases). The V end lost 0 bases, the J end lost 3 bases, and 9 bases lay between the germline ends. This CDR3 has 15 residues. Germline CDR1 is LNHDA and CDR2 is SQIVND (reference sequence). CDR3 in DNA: TGTGCCAGTAGTATAGATCAGACAGTCAATCAGCCCCAGCATTTT. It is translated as CASSIDQTVNQPQHF.

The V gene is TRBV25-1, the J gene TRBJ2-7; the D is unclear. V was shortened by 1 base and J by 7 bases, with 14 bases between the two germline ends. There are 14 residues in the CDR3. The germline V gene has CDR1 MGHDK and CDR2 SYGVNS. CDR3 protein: CASSELVASKEQYF. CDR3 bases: TGTGCCAGCAGTGAATTAGTTGCCTCTAAGGAGCAGTACTTC.

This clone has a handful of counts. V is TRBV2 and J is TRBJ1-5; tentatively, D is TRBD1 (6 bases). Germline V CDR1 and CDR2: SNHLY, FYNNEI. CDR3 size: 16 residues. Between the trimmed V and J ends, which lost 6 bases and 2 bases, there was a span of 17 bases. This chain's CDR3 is CASRAGVLQGNQPQHF. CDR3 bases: TGTGCCAGCAGGGCAGGGGTCCTCCAGGGCAATCAGCCCCAGCATTTT.

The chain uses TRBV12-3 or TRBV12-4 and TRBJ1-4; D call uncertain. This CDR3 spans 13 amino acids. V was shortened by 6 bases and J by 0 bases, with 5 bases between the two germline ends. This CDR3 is CASSLATNEKLFF. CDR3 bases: TGTGCCAGCAGCCTAGCAACTAATGAAAAACTGTTTTTT.

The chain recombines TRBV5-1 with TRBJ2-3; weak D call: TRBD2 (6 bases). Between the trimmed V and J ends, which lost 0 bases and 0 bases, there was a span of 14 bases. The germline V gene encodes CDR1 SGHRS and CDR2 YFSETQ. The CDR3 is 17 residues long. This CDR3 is CASSLAPPSGSTDTQYF. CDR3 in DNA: TGCGCCAGCAGCTTGGCCCCCCCCAGCGGGAGCACAGATACGCAGTATTTT.